The present T cell receptor (beta chain) was sequenced within a study of shared clonotypes between healthy human individuals. On this clone itself: Its specificity is not known.

Study-level points and caveats: Since donors were few, the genetic and exposure-history diversity represented was limited.

The protocol was immunoSEQ multiplex PCR, while the TCRdb copy is restricted to in-frame clones and leaves out a portion. The sample carries about 190,000 clones, approximately 60% recorded once. CD45RA+ naive and CD45RA-negative memory subsets were separated from CD4+ cells. Germline values: CDR1 MGHRA, CDR2 YSYEKL. Trimming left V 3 bases short and J 4 bases short, with 12 bases between. CDR3 length equals 15 residues. The rearrangement links TRBV4-1 to TRBJ2-2; tentative D call: TRBD1 (6 bases). The clonotype was recovered from a man younger than 40 in good health. Sequencing used memory CD4+ T cells sorted from blood. The subset is: CD45RA-negative fraction. For the CDR3, the DNA is TGCGCCAGCAGCCATATACAGGGACCCACCGGGGAGCTGTTTTTT. Encoded protein: CASSHIQGPTGELFF.